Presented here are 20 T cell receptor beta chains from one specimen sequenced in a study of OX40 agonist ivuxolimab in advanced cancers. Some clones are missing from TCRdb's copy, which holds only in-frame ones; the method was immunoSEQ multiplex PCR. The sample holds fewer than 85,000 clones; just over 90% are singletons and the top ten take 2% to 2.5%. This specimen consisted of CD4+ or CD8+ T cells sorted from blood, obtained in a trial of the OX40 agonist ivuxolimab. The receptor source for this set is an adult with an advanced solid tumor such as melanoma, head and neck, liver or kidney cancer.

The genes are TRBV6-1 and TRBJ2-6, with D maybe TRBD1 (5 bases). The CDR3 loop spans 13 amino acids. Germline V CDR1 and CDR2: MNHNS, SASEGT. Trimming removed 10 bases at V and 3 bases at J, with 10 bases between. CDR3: CATLRVGANVLTF. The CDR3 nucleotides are TGTGCCACCCTCAGGGTTGGGGCCAACGTCCTGACTTTC.

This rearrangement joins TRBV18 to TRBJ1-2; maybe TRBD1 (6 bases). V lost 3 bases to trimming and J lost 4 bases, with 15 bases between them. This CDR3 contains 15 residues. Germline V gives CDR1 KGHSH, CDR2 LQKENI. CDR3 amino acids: CASSPTETDSYGYTF. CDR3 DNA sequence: TGTGCCAGCTCACCTACAGAGACGGACAGCTATGGCTACACCTTC.

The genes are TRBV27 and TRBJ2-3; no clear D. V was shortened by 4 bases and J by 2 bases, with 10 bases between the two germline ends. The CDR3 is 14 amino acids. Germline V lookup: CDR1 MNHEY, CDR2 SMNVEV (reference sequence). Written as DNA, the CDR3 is TGTGCCAGCAGTTCTCTACTCTCCACAGATACGCAGTATTTT. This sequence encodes CASSSLLSTDTQYF.

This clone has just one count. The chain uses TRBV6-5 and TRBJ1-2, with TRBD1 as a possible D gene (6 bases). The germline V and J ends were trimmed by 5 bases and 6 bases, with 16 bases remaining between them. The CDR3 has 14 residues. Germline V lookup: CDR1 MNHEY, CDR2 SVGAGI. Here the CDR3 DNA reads TGTGCCAGCAGTAACCTACAGGGTTTTAATGGCTACACCTTC. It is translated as CASSNLQGFNGYTF.

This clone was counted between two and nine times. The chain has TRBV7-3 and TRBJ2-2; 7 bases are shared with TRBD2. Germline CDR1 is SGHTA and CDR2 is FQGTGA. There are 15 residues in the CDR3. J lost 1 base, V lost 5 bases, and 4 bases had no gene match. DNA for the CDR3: TGTGCCAGCAGCAGCGGGAACATGAACACCGGGGAGCTGTTTTTT. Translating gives CASSSGNMNTGELFF.

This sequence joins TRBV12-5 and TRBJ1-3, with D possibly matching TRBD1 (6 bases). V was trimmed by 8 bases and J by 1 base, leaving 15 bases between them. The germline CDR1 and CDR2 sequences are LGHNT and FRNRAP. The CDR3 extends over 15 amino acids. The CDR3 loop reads CASQVIGGSGNTIYF. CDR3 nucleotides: TGTGCTAGTCAAGTAATAGGGGGTTCTGGAAACACCATATATTTT.

CDR3 residues: CASKTGGGNYGYTF. The CDR3, as DNA: TGTGCCAGCAAGACAGGGGGAGGGAACTATGGCTACACCTTC. The gene calls are TRBV21-1 and TRBJ1-2; no check of the table's D call, TRBD1, against the DNA was made. TRBV21-1 is flagged as a pseudogene. The CDR3 sequence is 14 residues long.

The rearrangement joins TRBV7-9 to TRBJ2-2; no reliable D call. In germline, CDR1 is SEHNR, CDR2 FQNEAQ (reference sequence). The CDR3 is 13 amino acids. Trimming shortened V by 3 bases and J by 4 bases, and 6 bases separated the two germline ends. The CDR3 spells CASSLWGTGELFF. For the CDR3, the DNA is TGTGCCAGCAGCTTGTGGGGCACCGGGGAGCTGTTTTTT.

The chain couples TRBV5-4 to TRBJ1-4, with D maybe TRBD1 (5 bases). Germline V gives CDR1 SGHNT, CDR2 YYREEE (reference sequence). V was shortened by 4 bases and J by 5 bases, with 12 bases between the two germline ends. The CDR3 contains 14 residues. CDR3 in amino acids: CASSLDRLNEKLFF. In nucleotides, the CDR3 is TGTGCCAGCAGCCTTGACAGATTAAATGAAAAACTGTTTTTT. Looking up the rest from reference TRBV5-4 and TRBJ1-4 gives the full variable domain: ETGVTQSPTHLIKTRGQQVTLRCSSQSGHNTVSWYQQALGQGPQFIFQYYREEENGRGNFPPRFSGLQFPNYSSELNVNALELDDSALYLCASSLDRLNEKLFFGSGTQLSVL.

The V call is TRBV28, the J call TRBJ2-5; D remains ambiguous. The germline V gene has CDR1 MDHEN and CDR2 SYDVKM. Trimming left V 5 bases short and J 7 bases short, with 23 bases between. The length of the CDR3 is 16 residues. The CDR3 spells CASSLTYSHTAATQYF. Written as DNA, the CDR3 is TGTGCCAGCAGTCTCACGTACTCCCACACTGCCGCGACCCAGTACTTC. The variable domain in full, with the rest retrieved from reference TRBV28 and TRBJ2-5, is DVKVTQSSRYLVKRTGEKVFLECVQDMDHENMFWYRQDPGLGLRLIYFSYDVKMKEKGDIPEGYSVSREKKERFSLILESASTNQTSMYLCASSLTYSHTAATQYFGPGTRLLVL.

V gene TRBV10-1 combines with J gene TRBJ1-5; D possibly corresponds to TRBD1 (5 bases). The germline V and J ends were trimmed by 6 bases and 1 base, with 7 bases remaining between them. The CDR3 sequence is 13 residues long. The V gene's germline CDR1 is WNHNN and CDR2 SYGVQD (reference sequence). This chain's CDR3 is CASSRDSNQPQHF. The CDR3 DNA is TGCGCCAGCAGCCGGGACAGCAATCAGCCCCAGCATTTT.

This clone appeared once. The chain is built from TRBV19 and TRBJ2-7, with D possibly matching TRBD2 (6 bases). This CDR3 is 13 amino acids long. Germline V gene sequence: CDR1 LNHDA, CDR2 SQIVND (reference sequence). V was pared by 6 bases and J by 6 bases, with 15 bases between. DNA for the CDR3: TGTGCCAGTAGGGAGGGTTACCCTACCGAGCAGTACTTC. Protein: CASREGYPTEQYF.

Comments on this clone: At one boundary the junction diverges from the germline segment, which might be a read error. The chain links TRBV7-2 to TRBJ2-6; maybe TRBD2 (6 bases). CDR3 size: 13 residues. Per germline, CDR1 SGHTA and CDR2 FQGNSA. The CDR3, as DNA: TGCGCCACGAGGGAGGCTGGGGCCAACGTCCTGACTTTC. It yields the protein CATREAGANVLTF.

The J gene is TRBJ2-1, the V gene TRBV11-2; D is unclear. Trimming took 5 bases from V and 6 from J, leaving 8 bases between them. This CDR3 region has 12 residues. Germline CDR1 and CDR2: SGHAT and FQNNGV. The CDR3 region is CASSRWSNEQFF. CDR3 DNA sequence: TGTGCCAGCAGCCGCTGGTCCAATGAGCAGTTCTTC.

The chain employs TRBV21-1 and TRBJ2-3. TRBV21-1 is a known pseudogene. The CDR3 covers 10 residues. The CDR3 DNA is TGTGCCAGCTCTAAGGGCAGCAATCCATTT. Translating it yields CASSKGSNPF.

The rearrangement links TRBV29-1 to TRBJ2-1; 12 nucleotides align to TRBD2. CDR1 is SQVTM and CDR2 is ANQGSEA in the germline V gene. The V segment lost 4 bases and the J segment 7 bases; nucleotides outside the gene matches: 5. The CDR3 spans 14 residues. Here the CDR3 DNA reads TGCAGCGTTGTACTAGCGGGAGGCCTAAATGAGCAGTTCTTC. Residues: CSVVLAGGLNEQFF.

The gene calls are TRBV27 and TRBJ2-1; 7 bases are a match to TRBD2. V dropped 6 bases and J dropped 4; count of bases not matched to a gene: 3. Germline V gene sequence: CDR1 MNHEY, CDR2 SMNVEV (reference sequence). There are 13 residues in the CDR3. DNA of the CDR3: TGTGCCAGCAGGAGTAGCGGGTACAATGAGCAGTTCTTC. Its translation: CASRSSGYNEQFF.

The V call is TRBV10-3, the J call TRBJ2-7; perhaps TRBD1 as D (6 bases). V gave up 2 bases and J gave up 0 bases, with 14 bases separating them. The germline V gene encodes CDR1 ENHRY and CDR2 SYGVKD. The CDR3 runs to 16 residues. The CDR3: CAISELRWGPSYEQYF. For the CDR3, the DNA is TGTGCCATCAGTGAGCTTCGATGGGGGCCCTCCTACGAGCAGTACTTC.

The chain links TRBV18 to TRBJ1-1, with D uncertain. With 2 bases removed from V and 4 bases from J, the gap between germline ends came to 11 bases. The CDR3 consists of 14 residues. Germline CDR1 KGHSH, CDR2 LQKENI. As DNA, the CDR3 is TGTGCCAGCTCACCAGGTGCCGGGTCCACTGAAGCTTTCTTT. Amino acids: CASSPGAGSTEAFF.

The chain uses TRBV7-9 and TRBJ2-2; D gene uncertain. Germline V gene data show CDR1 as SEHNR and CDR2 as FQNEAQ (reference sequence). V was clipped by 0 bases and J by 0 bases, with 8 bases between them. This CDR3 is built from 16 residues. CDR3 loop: CASSLASAANTGELFF. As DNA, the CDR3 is TGTGCCAGCAGCTTAGCGAGTGCAGCGAACACCGGGGAGCTGTTTTTT.